Included here is one T cell receptor (beta chain) sequence, with context. The antigen is unknown. The CDR3 is 12 amino acids. V was pared by 6 bases and J by 10 bases, with 15 bases between. This entry comes from a study of T cell repertoires in cytomegalovirus infection. Study-wide background: Recently identified HLA-C-restricted CMV epitopes were among the peptides used. Indications of both CMV infection and matching HLA type were provided by public TCR beta signatures.

Using its own MiXCR run on the reads, TCRdb lists one record per CDR3 protein. The profile shows around 430,000 distinct CDR3 sequences, approximately 46% of them singletons. The study, taken as a whole, reports: The study identified carriers of CMV plus the relevant HLA from cumulative public TCR beta family frequency.

The input for sequencing was cultured PBMCs, taken from culture after CMV antigen stimulation. The V and J genes are TRBV12-3 or TRBV12-4 and TRBJ1-1, with D possibly TRBD1 on 6 matching bases. The sequence was obtained from a human donor in good health (CMV status not recorded). Some clones in this sample may be carry-over from other donors' samples. Here the CDR3 DNA reads TGTGCCAGCAGATACCAGGGGTCATCAGCTTTCTTT. Translated, it gives CASRYQGSSAFF.